A single sample gave rise to the 14 T cell receptor beta chains below, sequenced in a study of OX40 agonist ivuxolimab in advanced cancers. Sequenced by immunoSEQ multiplex PCR; TCRdb stores in-frame clones only, minus some. The sample contains around 82,000 clones, approximately 90% of which appear only once. Sequencing used CD4+ or CD8+ T cells sorted from blood, obtained in a trial of the OX40 agonist ivuxolimab. Receptors originate from an adult with an advanced solid tumor such as melanoma, head and neck, liver or kidney cancer.

The rearrangement joins TRBV29-1 to TRBJ1-2; no clear D. V lost 0 bases and J 8 bases, leaving 10 bases between the germline ends. The CDR3 runs to 12 residues. In germline, CDR1 is SQVTM, CDR2 ANQGSEA. CDR3 sequence (DNA): TGCAGCGTTGAAGATCTTCTGGGCGGCTACACCTTC. Translated, it gives CSVEDLLGGYTF.

The chain links TRBV4-3 to TRBJ2-1; no clear D gene. Germline lookup yields CDR1 LGHNA and CDR2 YSLEER. V lost 4 bases to trimming and J lost 6 bases, with 13 bases between them. CDR3 length equals 14 residues. As DNA, the CDR3 is TGCGCCAGCAGCCCGGGCCCACGAGCCAATGAGCAGTTCTTC. Its translation is CASSPGPRANEQFF.

The chain joins TRBV4-3 to TRBJ1-2; possible D gene TRBD1, 5 bases. The CDR3 is 13 amino acids. Germline V gives CDR1 LGHNA, CDR2 YSLEER. V lost 2 bases and J 2 bases, leaving 6 bases between the germline ends. CDR3 residues: CASSQSGNYGYTF. The CDR3 nucleotides read TGCGCCAGCAGCCAATCAGGGAACTATGGCTACACCTTC.

The V gene is TRBV19, the J gene TRBJ1-3; D unresolved. Between the trimmed V and J ends, which lost 3 bases and 0 bases, there was a span of 12 bases. CDR1 LNHDA and CDR2 SQIVND come from the germline V gene (reference sequence). The CDR3 contains 16 residues. The CDR3 sequence is CASSIFAANSGNTIYF. Here the CDR3 DNA reads TGTGCCAGTAGTATTTTCGCGGCAAACTCTGGAAACACCATATATTTT. The full variable domain, its missing parts supplied by reference TRBV19 and TRBJ1-3, is DGGITQSPKYLFRKEGQNVTLSCEQNLNHDAMYWYRQDPGQGLRLIYYSQIVNDFQKGDIAEGYSVSREKKESFPLTVTSAQKNPTAFYLCASSIFAANSGNTIYFGEGSWLTVV.

The V call is TRBV6-5, the J call TRBJ2-2; 9 positions match TRBD1. This CDR3 is built from 15 residues. Germline V gene data show CDR1 as MNHEY and CDR2 as SVGAGI. The V gene end was trimmed by 7 bases and the J gene end by 4 bases; junction bases not matched to a gene: 7. This chain's CDR3 is CASNIGTGFTGELFF. In DNA form, the CDR3 reads TGTGCCAGCAACATAGGGACAGGGTTCACCGGGGAGCTGTTTTTT.

The chain links TRBV18 to TRBJ2-4; 12 bases are a match to TRBD1. The CDR3 sequence is 15 residues long. V gave up 4 bases and J gave up 5 bases; unmatched junction bases: 3. Germline-derived CDR1 and CDR2 are KGHSH and LQKENI. CDR3: CASSLGTGGENIQYF. The CDR3 nucleotides are TGTGCCAGCTCACTCGGGACAGGGGGCGAAAACATTCAGTACTTC. The full variable domain, with the rest looked up from reference TRBV18 and TRBJ2-4, is NAGVMQNPRHLVRRRGQEARLRCSPMKGHSHVYWYRQLPEEGLKFMVYLQKENIIDESGMPKERFSAEFPKEGPSILRIQQVVRGDSAAYFCASSLGTGGENIQYFGAGTRLSVL.

This sequence joins TRBV2 and TRBJ2-3, with TRBD1 as a possible D gene (7 bases). CDR1 and CDR2 (germline): SNHLY, FYNNEI. Between the trimmed V and J ends, which lost 9 bases and 2 bases, there was a span of 24 bases. The CDR3 has 17 amino acids. This CDR3 is CARGRNRGLGATDTQYF. CDR3 nucleotides: TGTGCCAGGGGGAGGAACAGGGGCCTAGGAGCCACAGATACGCAGTATTTT.

This chain joins TRBV18 and TRBJ1-2; weak D call: TRBD1 (6 bases). Germline CDR1 reads KGHSH; CDR2 reads LQKENI. V was clipped by 6 bases and J by 3 bases, with 14 bases between them. The CDR3 has 14 amino acids. The CDR3 here is CASSPGADDYGYTF. CDR3 nucleotide sequence: TGTGCCAGCTCGCCGGGGGCGGACGACTATGGCTACACCTTC.

The chain carries TRBV6-1 and TRBJ1-5; tentatively, D is TRBD1 (5 bases). The V and J ends lost 1 base and 4 bases respectively, with 11 bases between them. Germline V gene sequence: CDR1 MNHNS, CDR2 SASEGT. The CDR3 contains 15 residues. The CDR3 region has the DNA TGTGCCAGCAGTGAAGGGTGGGCAGGGAATCAGCCCCAGCATTTT. This codes for CASSEGWAGNQPQHF.

The chain recombines TRBV10-3 with TRBJ1-2; D is perhaps TRBD1 (5 bases). The V end lost 10 bases, the J end lost 2 bases, and 17 bases lay between the germline ends. The CDR3 runs to 14 residues. CDR1 and CDR2 from the germline V gene are ENHRY and SYGVKD. In nucleotides, the CDR3 is TGTGCCACCGGAGAACAGGCTCGGAACTATGGCTACACCTTC. Protein: CATGEQARNYGYTF.

Here the CDR3 reads CASSQDLGGFYEQYF. CDR3 bases: TGTGCCAGCAGCCAAGATCTTGGGGGCTTCTACGAGCAGTACTTC. The rearrangement links TRBV4-2 to TRBJ2-7; tentative D call: TRBD1 (6 bases). The length of the CDR3 is 15 residues. V was clipped by 0 bases and J by 3 bases, with 12 bases between them. The germline V gene encodes CDR1 LGHNA and CDR2 YNFKEQ.

The rearrangement joins TRBV10-1 to TRBJ1-1; D is unresolved. Trimming removed 4 bases from V and 3 bases from J, with 9 bases in between. The CDR3 length is 13 residues. Germline CDR1 reads WNHNN; CDR2 reads SYGVQD (reference sequence). The CDR3: CASSGRTDTEAFF. DNA for the CDR3: TGCGCCAGCAGTGGGAGAACGGACACTGAAGCTTTCTTT.

The rearrangement links TRBV6-5 to TRBJ2-7; the D is unclear. The CDR3 sequence is 12 residues long. Germline V lookup: CDR1 MNHEY, CDR2 SVGAGI. Trimming shortened V by 8 bases and J by 1 base, and 9 bases separated the two germline ends. The CDR3 is CASGPGSYEQYF. The DNA for the CDR3 is TGTGCCAGCGGACCCGGGTCCTACGAGCAGTACTTC.

The gene calls are TRBV10-3 and TRBJ2-5, with 8 bases lining up with TRBD1. The CDR3 is made up of 14 amino acids. V lost 6 bases to trimming and J lost 2 bases; unmatched junction nucleotides: 5. Germline CDR1 ENHRY, CDR2 SYGVKD. CDR3 amino acids: CAISTGQAQETQYF. The CDR3 DNA sequence: TGTGCCATCAGCACGGGACAGGCGCAAGAGACCCAGTACTTC.